This T cell receptor (beta chain) comes out of a study of T cell responses to AZD1222 COVID-19 vaccine. Across the study: Whether given at about 4 or about 12 weeks, second doses were pooled. Study-wide findings and caveats: Spike-specific TCR breadth and depth both grew after two AZD1222 doses. Every sample of the repertoires postdated the peak T cell response.

Profiling relied on immunoSEQ multiplex PCR, and the TCRdb table lists in-frame clones only, not all of them. The sample has some 120,000 clones, approximately 89% seen once; the top ten hold 4.5%. Regarding this clone: As yet, its antigen is unknown.

Between the trimmed V and J ends, which lost 2 bases and 0 bases, there was a span of 13 bases. This CDR3 has 17 residues. The germline V gene has CDR1 MNHEY and CDR2 SMNVEV (reference sequence). The input for sequencing was peripheral blood, taken on day 0 of AZD1222 vaccination. The clonotype was recovered from an adult in good health. The V and J genes are TRBV27 and TRBJ1-4; TRBD1 might be the D (5 bases). CDR3 loop: CASSLGRGATTNEKLFF. The CDR3 DNA sequence: TGTGCCAGCAGTTTAGGAAGGGGAGCGACAACTAATGAAAAACTGTTTTTT.